This T cell receptor beta chain is drawn from a study of blood T cells in healthy people across ages. Study-wide context: When template switching was applied, about one barcoded beta molecule was captured per two T cells. Study-level findings and limits: A strong correlation was seen between TCR beta diversity and naive T cell percentage.

This CDR3 comprises 11 residues. Of note for this clonotype: Its antigen is as yet unknown. Germline is not matched at one junction end, which may reflect a read error.

Using a J-beta primer mix together with a sample-barcoded 5' primer, a second PCR was run for about 6 to 12 cycles. Each cDNA molecule carried a tag from a template-switch adaptor that contained 12 random nucleotides. TCRdb reprocessed the 5' RACE reads with MiXCR, giving one entry per CDR3 protein. Here the sample spans about 1,500,000 distinct CDR3 sequences, about 30% being singletons. The sequencing sample was made of blood. The V gene is TRBV12-3 or TRBV12-4, the J gene TRBJ2-1, with D unclear. The receptor comes from a woman aged 25 to 39 in good health. Here the CDR3 reads CANSLFNEQVF. The DNA of the CDR3 is TGTGCCAACAGTTTGTTCAATGAGCAGGTCTTC.